The 10 T cell receptor beta chains below were found in one sample sequenced in a study of blood T cell repertoires in COVID-19. Sequencing used immunoSEQ multiplex PCR; TCRdb keeps in-frame clones, though not all of them. The data hold fewer than 350,000 clones, with roughly 79% observed a single time. The sequenced sample consisted of peripheral blood. All receptors derive from a woman aged 55-69 years with active or convalescent COVID-19.

J is TRBJ2-1 and V is TRBV9, with D possibly matching TRBD2 (6 bases). The CDR3 extends over 15 amino acids. Germline V gene lookup returns CDR1 SGDLS and CDR2 YYNGEE. V lost 3 bases to trimming and J lost 3 bases, with 13 bases between them. The CDR3 loop reads CASSEGLRNYNEQFF. Here the CDR3 DNA reads TGTGCCAGCAGCGAGGGACTCCGGAACTACAATGAGCAGTTCTTC.

The rearrangement joins TRBV7-8 to TRBJ1-5; TRBD1 aligns across 8 bases. From germline, CDR1 is SGHVS and CDR2 FQNEAQ. The CDR3 sequence is 15 residues long. J gave up 3 bases and V 5 bases, and 6 bases lay outside the gene matches. Here the CDR3 DNA reads TGTGCCAGCAGCCGACAGGGGTCAAACAATCAGCCCCAGCATTTT. It specifies CASSRQGSNNQPQHF.

The chain links TRBV29-1 to TRBJ2-7; D may be TRBD1 (5 bases). The V gene lost 4 bases and the J gene lost 4 bases, with 11 bases spanning the gap. The CDR3 extends over 12 amino acids. CDR1 is SQVTM and CDR2 is ANQGSEA in the germline V gene. The CDR3 sequence: CSVGLAGYEQYF. DNA for the CDR3: TGCAGCGTTGGGTTGGCAGGGTACGAGCAGTACTTC.

The chain has TRBV28 and TRBJ2-3, with 8 bases identical to TRBD1. The CDR3 is 18 residues long. The germline V gene has CDR1 MDHEN and CDR2 SYDVKM. V lost 5 bases, J lost 2 bases, and 15 bases stayed unmatched. CDR3 sequence: CASSPYLTGESLTDTQYF. The CDR3 DNA follows: TGTGCCAGCAGTCCCTACTTGACAGGGGAATCACTCACAGATACGCAGTATTTT.

The chain employs TRBV18 and TRBJ1-2, with 7 bases aligning to TRBD1. Germline values: CDR1 KGHSH, CDR2 LQKENI. The V segment lost 2 bases and the J segment 9 bases; nucleotides outside the gene matches: 6. CDR3 length equals 13 residues. In DNA, the CDR3 is TGTGCCAGCTCACCAGCCGGGACAGTGCGCTACACCTTC. Translating gives CASSPAGTVRYTF. Complete variable domain (other parts from reference TRBV18 and TRBJ1-2): NAGVMQNPRHLVRRRGQEARLRCSPMKGHSHVYWYRQLPEEGLKFMVYLQKENIIDESGMPKERFSAEFPKEGPSILRIQQVVRGDSAAYFCASSPAGTVRYTFGSGTRLTVV.

The genes are TRBV11-2 and TRBJ2-1; TRBD2 matches at 13 bases. This CDR3 is built from 16 residues. V lost 1 base to trimming and J lost 10 bases; unmatched junction nucleotides: 7. Germline CDR1 and CDR2: SGHAT and FQNNGV. The CDR3 protein is CASSLGPGTSGVEQFF. CDR3 sequence (DNA): TGTGCCAGCAGCTTAGGACCCGGGACTAGCGGGGTCGAGCAGTTCTTC.

J is TRBJ1-6 and V is TRBV18; TRBD1 might be the D (6 bases). V was pared by 5 bases and J by 13 bases, with 18 bases between. Per the germline V gene, CDR1 is KGHSH and CDR2 is LQKENI. CDR3 length: 14 residues. The CDR3 nucleotides are TGTGCCAGCTCAGATACAGGGAAGGGGATTCCCCTCCACTTT. This gives the protein CASSDTGKGIPLHF.

CDR3 in amino acids: CASSYSRGDQPQHF. CDR3 sequence (DNA): TGTGCCAGCAGTTACTCGCGCGGTGATCAGCCCCAGCATTTT. The V gene is TRBV6-5, the J gene TRBJ1-5; D gene ambiguous. The CDR3 is made up of 14 amino acids. The germline CDR1 and CDR2 sequences are MNHEY and SVGAGI. The V end lost 0 bases, the J end lost 5 bases, and 8 bases lay between the germline ends.

The count of this clone is one. The rearrangement joins TRBV29-1 to TRBJ2-3, with D uncertain. Trimming pared 0 bases from V and 2 bases from J, leaving 15 bases between. The V gene's germline CDR1 is SQVTM and CDR2 ANQGSEA. CDR3 length equals 16 residues. The CDR3 nucleotides read TGCAGCGTTGAAGATCGTTTGCGCCAGGTCACAGATACGCAGTATTTT. Protein: CSVEDRLRQVTDTQYF.

The chain has TRBV19 and TRBJ1-5, with a possible D match to TRBD1 (5 bases). V lost 3 bases to trimming and J lost 16 bases, with 19 bases between them. Germline assignment: CDR1 LNHDA and CDR2 SQIVND (reference sequence). The CDR3 runs 13 residues. CDR3 sequence reads: CASSIRRGEVGHF. The CDR3 DNA follows: TGTGCCAGTAGTATCCGGAGGGGAGAGGTTGGTCATTTT.